A single sample is the source of the 28 T cell receptor beta chains below, sequenced in a study of T cells in Graves' hyperthyroidism and ophthalmopathy. The TCR beta CDR3 regions underwent amplification using RNA transcripts as the source. Initially, a first-round RT-PCR of the TCR CDR3 employed the HTBI primer set. TCRdb redid the calling of the multiplex PCR reads with MiXCR, one entry per CDR3 protein. The table records around 430,000 distinct CDR3 sequences, around 14% of them present only once. The sequencing input was blood. The receptors derive from a woman in her twenties or thirties with Graves' hyperthyroidism.

This clonotype was recorded many times. V is TRBV6-6 and J is TRBJ2-7; tentatively, D is TRBD2 (5 bases). Trimming pared 0 bases from V and 3 bases from J, leaving 9 bases between. There are 14 residues in the CDR3. Germline V gene lookup returns CDR1 MNHNY and CDR2 SVGAGI (reference sequence). The CDR3 coding sequence is TGTGCCAGCAGTTACTCGGCGGGTGTCTACGAGCAGTACTTC. This sequence encodes CASSYSAGVYEQYF.

This clonotype came up a few times. The chain recombines TRBV7-9 with TRBJ2-7, with a possible D match to TRBD1 (6 bases). The CDR3 consists of 14 residues. The germline V gene has CDR1 SEHNR and CDR2 FQNEAQ (reference sequence). V was shortened by 0 bases and J by 2 bases, with 8 bases between the two germline ends. The CDR3 nucleotides read TGTGCCAGCAGCTTAGCGGACAGCCCCTACGAGCAGTACTTC. It encodes CASSLADSPYEQYF.

This clonotype was detected only a few times. The gene calls are TRBV18 and TRBJ2-7, with D possibly being TRBD2 (6 bases). Germline assignment: CDR1 KGHSH and CDR2 LQKENI. There are 17 residues in the CDR3. V shed 6 bases and J shed 7 bases, with 28 bases lying between them. The CDR3 bases are TGTGCCAGCTCTCAGAACTCTCCCGGGACTGGGACTGGGGAGCAGTACTTC. Its translation is CASSQNSPGTGTGEQYF.

This clonotype was detected many times. The V and J genes are TRBV18 and TRBJ2-7; weak D call: TRBD2 (6 bases). Germline CDR1 is KGHSH and CDR2 is LQKENI. V gave up 5 bases and J gave up 4 bases, with 15 bases separating them. CDR3 size: 14 residues. The DNA of the CDR3 is TGTGCCAGCTCAAATCGGGGGATAGTTTACGAGCAGTACTTC. Encoded protein: CASSNRGIVYEQYF. The complete variable domain, with remaining parts taken from reference TRBV18 and TRBJ2-7, reads NAGVMQNPRHLVRRRGQEARLRCSPMKGHSHVYWYRQLPEEGLKFMVYLQKENIIDESGMPKERFSAEFPKEGPSILRIQQVVRGDSAAYFCASSNRGIVYEQYFGPGTRLTVT.

The chain is built from TRBV19 and TRBJ2-7; D not certain. Between the trimmed V and J ends, which lost 4 bases and 0 bases, there was a span of 19 bases. There are 17 residues in the CDR3. Germline CDR1 reads LNHDA; CDR2 reads SQIVND (reference sequence). The DNA for the CDR3 is TGTGCCAGTAGTACGTTCCCCCGTACGGCCGCCTCCTACGAGCAGTACTTC. This translates into CASSTFPRTAASYEQYF. Based on the CDR3 plus reference TRBV19 and TRBJ2-7, the full variable domain is DGGITQSPKYLFRKEGQNVTLSCEQNLNHDAMYWYRQDPGQGLRLIYYSQIVNDFQKGDIAEGYSVSREKKESFPLTVTSAQKNPTAFYLCASSTFPRTAASYEQYFGPGTRLTVT.

This clonotype was observed a handful of times. The CDR3 DNA reads as TGTGCCTGGGCTAGCGGGCATGATACGCAGTATTTT. This sequence encodes CAWASGHDTQYF. This sequence joins TRBV30 and TRBJ2-3; 8 bases agree with TRBD2. CDR3 size: 12 residues. The trim removed 5 bases at V and 6 bases at J, leaving 4 bases unmatched. CDR1 GTSNPN and CDR2 SVGIG come from the germline V gene (reference sequence).

This clonotype occurred a few times. This chain uses TRBV29-1 with TRBJ2-5, with D perhaps matching TRBD2 (5 bases). CDR3 length: 12 residues. Germline V gene data show CDR1 as SQVTM and CDR2 as ANQGSEA. Trimming cost V 6 bases and J 2 bases, with 10 bases left between them. The CDR3 nucleotides are TGCAGCGTATTAGCGAGACAAGAGACCCAGTACTTC. It translates to CSVLARQETQYF.

This clonotype was detected many times. The rearrangement links TRBV20-1 to TRBJ1-5; TRBD1 aligns across 10 bases. J lost 7 bases, V lost 1 base, and 1 base had no gene match. This CDR3 contains 13 residues. In germline, CDR1 is DFQATT, CDR2 SNEGSKA (reference sequence). The CDR3 region is CSARGTGGQPQHF. DNA for the CDR3: TGCAGTGCTAGAGGGACAGGGGGACAGCCCCAGCATTTT.

In its sample, this clonotype was seen a few times. This may stem from a read error, because a much larger clone lies one nucleotide away. The chain joins TRBV2 to TRBJ2-1, with 8 bases matching TRBD2. The CDR3 sequence is 19 residues long. Unmatched junction bases numbered 21, after V lost 1 base and J lost 10 bases. Looked up from germline, CDR1 is SNHLY and CDR2 is FYNNEI. The CDR3: CASSEEDGNGRASSNEQFF. CDR3 nucleotide sequence: TGTGCCAGCAGTGAAGAGGATGGGAACGGGAGGGCCAGTAGCAACGAGCAGTTCTTC.

The chain has TRBV7-2 and TRBJ2-4, with TRBD2 matching over 9 bases. V lost 4 bases and J lost 4; bases outside the gene matches: 11. Germline V gene sequence: CDR1 SGHTA, CDR2 FQGNSA. This CDR3 region has 17 residues. Here the CDR3 reads CASSSLAGTIPKNIQYF. As DNA, the CDR3 is TGTGCCAGCAGCTCCCTAGCGGGAACGATTCCGAAAAACATTCAGTACTTC.

This clonotype was counted between two and nine times. The genes are TRBV30 and TRBJ2-2; D is undetermined. CDR3 size: 16 residues. From germline, CDR1 is GTSNPN and CDR2 SVGIG (reference sequence). V was shortened by 3 bases and J by 4 bases, with 18 bases between the two germline ends. The CDR3 nucleotides are TGTGCCTGGAGGTCCCGAAGGCGGCAGGCCACCGGGGAGCTGTTTTTT. Translation: CAWRSRRRQATGELFF.

This clonotype has more than one count but fewer than ten. The rearrangement links TRBV19 to TRBJ2-3, with D maybe TRBD1 (6 bases). This CDR3 has 16 residues. The V gene's germline CDR1 is LNHDA and CDR2 SQIVND (reference sequence). Trimming pared 3 bases from V and 0 bases from J, leaving 13 bases between. The chain's CDR3 is CASSMRQDQSTDTQYF. The CDR3 DNA sequence: TGTGCCAGTAGTATGAGACAGGACCAAAGCACAGATACGCAGTATTTT.

This clonotype was detected only a few times. J is TRBJ1-1 and V is TRBV6-1; D gene ambiguous. Trimming removed 2 bases at V and 0 bases at J, with 10 bases between. Germline V lookup: CDR1 MNHNS, CDR2 SASEGT. CDR3 size: 15 residues. This CDR3 is CASSESWRVNTEAFF. CDR3 DNA sequence: TGTGCCAGCAGTGAATCATGGCGGGTGAACACTGAAGCTTTCTTT.

The chain uses TRBV6-2 or TRBV6-3 and TRBJ1-1; perhaps TRBD1 as D (6 bases). Trimming cost V 7 bases and J 0 bases, with 24 bases left between them. The germline V gene encodes CDR1 MNHEY and CDR2 SVGEGT. This CDR3 comprises 18 residues. The CDR3 reads CASTPPQGSPNMNTEAFF. DNA for the CDR3: TGTGCCAGCACCCCACCGCAGGGGTCCCCAAACATGAACACTGAAGCTTTCTTT.

This clonotype was picked up a small number of times. This chain links TRBV12-5 with TRBJ2-5; D call uncertain. Germline V gives CDR1 LGHNT, CDR2 FRNRAP. The CDR3 sequence is 14 residues long. With 2 bases removed from V and 5 bases from J, the gap between germline ends came to 12 bases. The CDR3 loop reads CASGLSLQPETQYF. The DNA for the CDR3 is TGTGCTAGTGGTTTGAGCCTTCAGCCGGAGACCCAGTACTTC.

This clonotype has a count of ten or more. The CDR3 DNA reads as TGTGCCAGCAGCTTAGAGACAGGGCATACCCAGCCCCAGCATTTT. As protein: CASSLETGHTQPQHF. The V gene is TRBV7-2, the J gene TRBJ1-5; 7 bases are a match to TRBD1. V shed 1 base and J 7 bases; nucleotides not matched to a gene: 7. Germline CDR1 reads SGHTA; CDR2 reads FQGNSA. The CDR3 spans 15 residues.

The chain uses TRBV27 and TRBJ1-6; 7 bases are a match to TRBD1. The CDR3 runs to 16 residues. Germline assignment: CDR1 MNHEY and CDR2 SMNVEV (reference sequence). J was trimmed by 6 bases and V by 4 bases; bases with no gene match: 9. CDR3 sequence: CASSYEGGAGNSPLHF. Written as DNA, the CDR3 is TGTGCCAGCAGTTATGAAGGGGGCGCGGGTAATTCACCCCTCCACTTT.

This clonotype was counted ten times or more. This chain links TRBV7-9 with TRBJ2-5; D remains unclear. Germline-derived CDR1 and CDR2 are SEHNR and FQNEAQ (reference sequence). The CDR3 has 15 amino acids. Trimming shortened V by 1 base and J by 3 bases, and 12 bases separated the two germline ends. CDR3 sequence: CASSLVQFGKETQYF. As DNA, the CDR3 is TGTGCCAGCAGCTTAGTACAATTCGGAAAAGAGACCCAGTACTTC.

This chain joins TRBV25-1 and TRBJ2-5; 8 positions match TRBD1. The CDR3 has 15 residues. The germline gives CDR1 MGHDK, CDR2 SYGVNS. V lost 5 bases and J lost 1; bases outside the gene matches: 6. The CDR3, as DNA: TGTGCCAGCAGTAGGACAGGGAGCCTCCAAGAGACCCAGTACTTC. Residues: CASSRTGSLQETQYF.

The V and J genes are TRBV5-1 and TRBJ2-3; TRBD2 matches at 9 bases. Germline CDR1 SGHRS, CDR2 YFSETQ. Germline trimming cut 0 bases from V and 4 bases from J; bases unmatched to any gene: 9. The CDR3 covers 17 residues. CDR3 region: CASSLAVGAGGADTQYF. In DNA form, the CDR3 reads TGCGCCAGCAGCTTGGCCGTAGGAGCGGGAGGAGCAGATACGCAGTATTTT.

This clonotype was seen more than once but under ten times. V and J are TRBV9 and TRBJ2-3, with D maybe TRBD1 (5 bases). V was trimmed by 0 bases and J by 5 bases, leaving 13 bases between them. The germline gives CDR1 SGDLS, CDR2 YYNGEE. CDR3 length: 15 amino acids. The chain's CDR3 is CASSVVSGLGDTQYF. The CDR3 bases are TGTGCCAGCAGCGTAGTGTCAGGGCTTGGAGATACGCAGTATTTT.

The chain carries TRBV7-9 and TRBJ2-3; D gene uncertain. The CDR3 has 17 amino acids. Germline CDR1 is SEHNR and CDR2 is FQNEAQ (reference sequence). Trimming removed 1 base at V and 0 bases at J, with 14 bases between. The CDR3 DNA reads as TGTGCCAGCAGCTTAGATTATCGGCCGTTTAGCACAGATACGCAGTATTTT. Amino acids: CASSLDYRPFSTDTQYF. Supplemented by reference TRBV7-9 and TRBJ2-3, the full variable domain reads DTGVSQNPRHKITKRGQNVTFRCDPISEHNRLYWYRQTLGQGPEFLTYFQNEAQLEKSRLLSDRFSAERPKGSFSTLEIQRTEQGDSAMYLCASSLDYRPFSTDTQYFGPGTRLTVL.

This clonotype was counted ten times or more. The gene calls are TRBV30 and TRBJ1-2; no firm D call. The V end was cut by 3 bases, the J end by 3 bases, with 11 bases between. CDR1 and CDR2 from the germline V gene are GTSNPN and SVGIG (reference sequence). CDR3 length equals 13 residues. CDR3 protein: CAWRWGSDYGYTF. CDR3 DNA sequence: TGTGCCTGGAGGTGGGGATCGGACTATGGCTACACCTTC.

This clonotype was counted at least ten times. The CDR3, as DNA: TGTGCCTGGGGGGAGGGTGGTAAAGAGACCCAGTACTTC. Its translation: CAWGEGGKETQYF. This chain joins TRBV30 and TRBJ2-5; 7 positions match TRBD2. This CDR3 is built from 13 residues. The V gene's germline CDR1 is GTSNPN and CDR2 SVGIG (reference sequence). With V trimmed by 5 bases and J by 3 bases, 6 bases remained unmatched.

V and J are TRBV18 and TRBJ2-1; D possibly corresponds to TRBD2 (7 bases). Germline CDR1 and CDR2: KGHSH and LQKENI. Trimming took off 0 bases at V and 4 bases at J, with 10 bases between the two ends. The CDR3 contains 15 residues. The CDR3, as DNA: TGTGCCAGCTCACCACCCGGGGGGCCTTACAATGAGCAGTTCTTC. Translating gives CASSPPGGPYNEQFF.

This clonotype showed up many times. The gene calls are TRBV12-3 or TRBV12-4 and TRBJ1-1; D gene uncertain. This CDR3 has 12 residues. V shed 4 bases and J shed 5 bases, with 8 bases lying between them. CDR3 sequence reads: CASSSGVTEAFF. The CDR3 nucleotides read TGTGCCAGCAGTTCTGGGGTGACTGAAGCTTTCTTT.

The chain joins TRBV25-1 to TRBJ1-6, with unresolved D. The V gene's germline CDR1 is MGHDK and CDR2 SYGVNS. CDR3 length: 14 residues. V dropped 7 bases and J dropped 7 bases, with 14 bases sitting between them. Here the CDR3 reads CASTDVWGNSPLHF. Written as DNA, the CDR3 is TGTGCCAGCACCGACGTTTGGGGAAATTCACCCCTCCACTTT.

The chain joins TRBV4-1 to TRBJ1-1; no reliable D call. Trimming stripped 4 bases from V and 0 bases from J, with 12 bases between. Germline assignment: CDR1 MGHRA and CDR2 YSYEKL. CDR3 length: 15 amino acids. The CDR3 loop is CASSRHPQMNTEAFF. The DNA of the CDR3 is TGCGCCAGCAGCCGACACCCACAGATGAACACTGAAGCTTTCTTT.